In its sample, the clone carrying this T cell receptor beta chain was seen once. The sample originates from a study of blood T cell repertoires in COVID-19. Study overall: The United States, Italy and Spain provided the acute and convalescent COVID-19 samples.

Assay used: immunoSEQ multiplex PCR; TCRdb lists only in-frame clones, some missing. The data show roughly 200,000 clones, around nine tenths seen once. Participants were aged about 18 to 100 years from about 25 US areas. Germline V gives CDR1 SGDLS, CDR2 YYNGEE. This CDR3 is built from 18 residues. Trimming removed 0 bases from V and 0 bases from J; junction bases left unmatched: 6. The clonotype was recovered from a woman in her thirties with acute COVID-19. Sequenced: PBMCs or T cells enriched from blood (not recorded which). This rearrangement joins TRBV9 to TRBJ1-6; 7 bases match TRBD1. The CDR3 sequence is CASSVGDSFSSYNSPLHF. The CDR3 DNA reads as TGTGCCAGCAGCGTAGGGGACAGTTTCAGCTCCTATAATTCACCCCTCCACTTT.